The rows below give T cell receptor beta chains drawn from one sample of a study of CD8+CD57+ T cells in acquired aplastic anemia. A single record per CDR3 protein comes from TCRdb applying MiXCR to the reads. The table lists 210,000 or so distinct CDR3 sequences, around 50% of them singletons, with about 20% in the top ten. Sequencing used sorted CD4+, CD8+, or CD8+CD57+ T cells (not recorded which) from PBMCs. Receptor source: a human donor with aplastic anemia. Each CDR3 is given with its conserved first and last residue. D genes are given only for firm matches. Clone sizes are given selectively: once, few, many, or a class where the clone is expanded.

v_gene	abundance	j_gene	d_gene	CDR3nt	CDR3aa
TRBV7-6	NA	TRBJ2-7	NA	TGTGCCAGCAGCCTAGCTTTTTCGTACGAGCAGTACTTC	CASSLAFSYEQYF
TRBV10-3	NA	TRBJ1-5	TRBD1	TGTGCCATCAGTACGGGGGACAGGGGGTCGGCTCAGCCCCAGCATTTT	CAISTGDRGSAQPQHF
TRBV10-3	many	TRBJ1-3	NA	TGTGCCATCACACAAGGTTACTCTGGAAACACCATATATTTT	CAITQGYSGNTIYF
TRBV24-1	NA	TRBJ2-3	TRBD2	TGTGCCACCAGTGATCCCGGGGGGGAGGGCCTGGATACGCAGTATTTT	CATSDPGGEGLDTQYF
TRBV7-2	many	TRBJ2-1	NA	TGTGCCAGCAGCTTAGGGACAGATACTCGCTACAATGAGCAGTTCTTC	CASSLGTDTRYNEQFF
TRBV20-1	many	TRBJ1-1	NA	TGCAGTGCTAGGAGGGACCCCGAAGGGAACACTGAAGCTTTCTTT	CSARRDPEGNTEAFF
TRBV11-3	NA	TRBJ1-1	NA	TGTGCCAGCCGTATGGTAGTCTTGAACACTGAAGCTTTCTTT	CASRMVVLNTEAFF
TRBV6-2/TRBV6-3	many	TRBJ2-7	NA	TGTGCCAGCAGTTATAGCCCTCGACTATCCACCTCCTACGAGCAGTACTTC	CASSYSPRLSTSYEQYF
TRBV6-1	NA	TRBJ1-2	TRBD1	TGTGCCAGCAGGGGGGGGACAGGGATCTATGGCTACACCTTC	CASRGGTGIYGYTF
TRBV19	NA	TRBJ2-1	TRBD1	TGTGCCAGTAGTATGGGGGACAGGGAAGTCGATGAGCAGTTCTTC	CASSMGDREVDEQFF
TRBV7-2	few	TRBJ2-4	NA	TGTGCCAGCAGCTTAATGTACGGGGACCTAGCCAAAAACATTCAGTACTTC	CASSLMYGDLAKNIQYF
TRBV19	NA	TRBJ2-7	TRBD1	TGTGCCAGTGTCTCGGGACAGGGATTTTCCTACGAGCTGTACTTC	CASVSGQGFSYELYF
TRBV2	many	TRBJ1-2	NA	TGTGCCAGCAGTGATATCTGGGATGGCTACACCTTC	CASSDIWDGYTF
TRBV5-4	NA	TRBJ2-7	TRBD1	TGTGCCAGCAGCCCGTCCCCCGGGACAGGGACCCTCAAGCAGTACTTC	CASSPSPGTGTLKQYF
TRBV11-3	many	TRBJ2-1	TRBD2	TGTGCCAGCAGCCCCCAGGGCGGGGGCTACAATGAGCAGTTCTTC	CASSPQGGGYNEQFF
TRBV2	NA	TRBJ1-6	NA	TGTGCCAGCAAAGTTGGACACGCAAATAATTCACCCCTCCACTTT	CASKVGHANNSPLHF
TRBV19	NA	TRBJ1-6	TRBD1	TGTGCCAGTAGTCTGGGACAGGCGTGGGGTTCACCCCTCCACTTT	CASSLGQAWGSPLHF
TRBV7-3	many	TRBJ2-2	NA	TGTGCCAGCAGCCGAGAGAGGGCAGCGGGTACCGGGGAGCTGTTTTTT	CASSRERAAGTGELFF
TRBV6-5	few	TRBJ2-5	TRBD2	TGTGCCAGCTTCCCCTTGGGGGGGGGAAAGGAGACCCAGTACTTC	CASFPLGGGKETQYF
TRBV6-1	NA	TRBJ1-5	NA	TGTGCCAGCAAGGGGCAGGGGCACCAGCCCCAGCATTTT	CASKGQGHQPQHF
TRBV10-1	NA	TRBJ1-1	TRBD1	TGCGCCAGCAGTGAATCAGGGGGTGACTCTGAAGCTTTCTTT	CASSESGGDSEAFF
TRBV12-3/TRBV12-4	NA	TRBJ1-1	TRBD1	TGTGCCAGCAGCCCACGGACAGGGGACCGAAAGACTGAAGCTTTCTTT	CASSPRTGDRKTEAFF
TRBV7-3	NA	TRBJ2-7	TRBD2	TGTGCCAGCAGTGTTAGCGGGGGATCCTCCTACGAGCAGTACTTC	CASSVSGGSSYEQYF
TRBV7-2	few	TRBJ1-3	NA	TGTGCCAGCAGCTTGGGTCTCTCAGGAAACACCATATATTTT	CASSLGLSGNTIYF
TRBV5-6	many	TRBJ2-7	TRBD1	TGTGCCAGCAGCGCGACAGGGGACTACGAGCAGTACTTC	CASSATGDYEQYF
TRBV7-9	NA	TRBJ2-1	NA	TGTGCCAGCAGCTCCGTAGCGAACTACAATGAGCAGTTCTTC	CASSSVANYNEQFF
TRBV7-2	many	TRBJ2-5	NA	TGTGCCAGCAGGAAGGGAACGGGGCAAGAGACCCAGTACTTC	CASRKGTGQETQYF
TRBV9	NA	TRBJ2-2	NA	TGTGCCAGCAGCTTCCCTGTTGGGCAGGGTGGAACCGGGGAGCTGTTTTTT	CASSFPVGQGGTGELFF
TRBV29-1	NA	TRBJ1-3	NA	TGCAGCGTTCCGGGATCTGGAAACACCATATATTTT	CSVPGSGNTIYF
TRBV7-6	NA	TRBJ2-7	NA	TGTGCCAGCAGCTATAAGGAGACAGCTTACGAGCAGTACTTC	CASSYKETAYEQYF
TRBV28	many	TRBJ2-7	NA	TGTGCCAGCAGACCCCGGGGGGCCGGTGAGCAGTACTTC	CASRPRGAGEQYF
TRBV30	NA	TRBJ1-2	NA	TGTGCCTGGCTCGAATCTAACTATGGCTACACCTTC	CAWLESNYGYTF
TRBV20-1	many	TRBJ2-1	TRBD2	TGCAGTGCAGAACCCCCGGGACTAGTCTCCTACAATGAGCAGTTCTTC	CSAEPPGLVSYNEQFF
TRBV3-1	few	TRBJ2-1	TRBD2	TGTGCCAGCAGCCAGGGGGGGGGAATGGTCAATGAGCAGTTCTTC	CASSQGGGMVNEQFF
TRBV19	NA	TRBJ1-1	NA	TGTGCCAGCGGGGCAGGAACTGAAGCTTTCTTT	CASGAGTEAFF
TRBV7-9	NA	TRBJ1-1	NA	TGTGCCAGCAGCCCGGCGGGTAGGGAAGCTTTCTTT	CASSPAGREAFF
TRBV24-1	many	TRBJ2-5	NA	TGTGCCACCAGTGATTTAAGGGGGTTGAGGAGTTGTCAAGAGACCCAGTACTTC	CATSDLRGLRSCQETQYF
TRBV6-2/TRBV6-3	many	TRBJ1-5	NA	TGTGCCAGCAGCGAACCAGGGGTTTCCAATCAGCCCCAGCATTTT	CASSEPGVSNQPQHF
TRBV20-1	NA	TRBJ2-3	TRBD2	TGCAGTGCCCGGAAGAGCGGGGGCCGCACAGATACGCAGTATTTT	CSARKSGGRTDTQYF
TRBV19	NA	TRBJ2-2	TRBD2	TGTGCCAGTATCAGGCGGGGGGGCCTCGAAACCGGGGAGCTGTTTTTT	CASIRRGGLETGELFF
TRBV5-1	NA	TRBJ1-2	NA	TGCGCCAGCAGCCAAGAGCGGGCTGGCTACACCTTC	CASSQERAGYTF
TRBV2	NA	TRBJ1-2	TRBD1	TGTGCCAGCAGTTTATTAGTCGGGGACAGAGGCTATGGCTACACCTTC	CASSLLVGDRGYGYTF
TRBV5-4	many	TRBJ1-1	NA	TGTGCCAGCAGCCAGGATATGAACACTGAAGCTTTCTTT	CASSQDMNTEAFF
TRBV10-3	many	TRBJ1-1	TRBD1	TGTGCCATCAGCGGAGATCGGGACAGGGCCGCTTTCTTT	CAISGDRDRAAFF
TRBV6-5	NA	TRBJ2-1	NA	TGTGCCAGCAGGGTAAGGGGCGTCGGGACCTACAATGAGCAGTTCTTC	CASRVRGVGTYNEQFF
TRBV20-1	NA	TRBJ1-2	NA	TGCAGTGCCCCACGGGATCGGGGCTACACCTTC	CSAPRDRGYTF
TRBV20-1	many	TRBJ2-5	TRBD2	TGCAGTGCTAGGGGGGGGGGGGGGGAGACCCAGTACTTC	CSARGGGGETQYF